The rows below give T cell receptor beta chains drawn from one sample of a study of control samples from healthy donors and cancer patients. Here immunoSEQ multiplex PCR was the method, and the copy in TCRdb shows in-frame clones only, minus some. Counted here are 150,000 to 200,000 clones, about 91% occurring once; the ten biggest clones make up 4.5% to 6%. Sequencing was carried out using blood. The source is a woman under 40 in good health. Both conserved end residues are part of each CDR3. The order of the fields is V gene, D gene, clone size, J gene, CDR3 protein, CDR3 DNA. The D gene is left open where the match is weak. Not every row has a clone size; where given, it reads once, few, many or a size class.

V gene: TRBV18; D gene: NA; clone size: NA; J gene: TRBJ1-1; CDR3 protein: CASSGVGASNTEAFF; CDR3 DNA: TGTGCCAGCTCTGGGGTAGGGGCCTCGAACACTGAAGCTTTCTTT
V gene: TRBV7-8; D gene: NA; clone size: once; J gene: TRBJ1-2; CDR3 protein: CASSGEPGSFQRYTF; CDR3 DNA: TGTGCCAGCAGCGGGGAACCCGGGAGCTTTCAGCGCTACACCTTC
V gene: TRBV9; D gene: TRBD2; clone size: NA; J gene: TRBJ2-2; CDR3 protein: CASRGTSGSNTGELFF; CDR3 DNA: TGTGCCAGCAGAGGGACTAGCGGGTCCAACACCGGGGAGCTGTTTTTT
V gene: TRBV2; D gene: NA; clone size: NA; J gene: TRBJ1-2; CDR3 protein: CASSDEGGRVYGYTF; CDR3 DNA: TGTGCCAGCAGCGACGAGGGGGGCCGGGTATATGGCTACACCTTC
V gene: TRBV6-1; D gene: NA; clone size: NA; J gene: TRBJ2-1; CDR3 protein: CASSEGHSTLEQFF; CDR3 DNA: TGTGCCAGCAGTGAAGGTCACAGCACCCTTGAGCAGTTCTTC
V gene: TRBV5-1; D gene: NA; clone size: NA; J gene: TRBJ2-1; CDR3 protein: CASSLEAEYNEQFF; CDR3 DNA: TGCGCCAGCAGCTTGGAGGCAGAATACAATGAGCAGTTCTTC
V gene: TRBV5-1; D gene: TRBD2; clone size: NA; J gene: TRBJ2-3; CDR3 protein: CASSPGTSGPDTQYF; CDR3 DNA: TGCGCCAGCAGCCCCGGGACTAGCGGGCCAGATACGCAGTATTTT
V gene: TRBV3-1/TRBV3-2; D gene: NA; clone size: NA; J gene: TRBJ2-7; CDR3 protein: CASSPDPSGPYEQYF; CDR3 DNA: TGTGCCAGCAGCCCAGACCCCAGCGGACCCTACGAGCAGTACTTC
V gene: TRBV19; D gene: TRBD1; clone size: few; J gene: TRBJ2-2; CDR3 protein: CASSPQGVGTGELFF; CDR3 DNA: TGTGCCAGTAGCCCACAGGGGGTAGGCACCGGGGAGCTGTTTTTT
V gene: TRBV18; D gene: NA; clone size: NA; J gene: TRBJ1-1; CDR3 protein: CASSPGGGNTEAFF; CDR3 DNA: TGTGCCAGCTCACCAGGGGGAGGAAACACTGAAGCTTTCTTT
V gene: TRBV27; D gene: NA; clone size: once; J gene: TRBJ1-1; CDR3 protein: CASSDMTNLQAFF; CDR3 DNA: TGTGCCAGCAGTGACATGACAAACCTACAAGCTTTCTTT
V gene: TRBV11-2; D gene: TRBD1; clone size: NA; J gene: TRBJ2-3; CDR3 protein: CASSPLTGKTDTQYF; CDR3 DNA: TGTGCCAGCAGCCCACTGACAGGGAAAACAGATACGCAGTATTTT
V gene: TRBV13; D gene: TRBD1; clone size: NA; J gene: TRBJ1-6; CDR3 protein: CASSLVLTGGNSPLHF; CDR3 DNA: TGTGCCAGCAGCTTAGTTCTAACAGGGGGTAATTCACCCCTCCACTTT
V gene: TRBV19; D gene: TRBD1; clone size: once; J gene: TRBJ1-5; CDR3 protein: CAADRGGYSNQPQHF; CDR3 DNA: TGTGCCGCGGACAGGGGAGGCTATAGCAATCAGCCCCAGCATTTT
V gene: TRBV19; D gene: TRBD1; clone size: NA; J gene: TRBJ1-5; CDR3 protein: CASSTPGTEVAPQHF; CDR3 DNA: TGTGCCAGTAGTACGCCCGGGACAGAAGTTGCGCCCCAGCATTTT
V gene: TRBV20-1; D gene: NA; clone size: NA; J gene: TRBJ2-5; CDR3 protein: CSSSLIETQYF; CDR3 DNA: TGCAGTTCCTCACTAATTGAGACCCAGTACTTC
V gene: TRBV7-2; D gene: NA; clone size: NA; J gene: TRBJ1-3; CDR3 protein: CASSLVAQGVNTIYF; CDR3 DNA: TGTGCCAGCAGCTTAGTCGCGCAGGGCGTAAACACCATATATTTT
V gene: TRBV2; D gene: TRBD1; clone size: once; J gene: TRBJ2-2; CDR3 protein: CASGRQGNTGELFF; CDR3 DNA: TGTGCCAGCGGTCGACAGGGGAACACCGGGGAGCTGTTTTTT
V gene: TRBV7-2; D gene: TRBD2; clone size: NA; J gene: TRBJ2-7; CDR3 protein: CASSMTSREQYF; CDR3 DNA: TGTGCCAGCAGCATGACTAGCAGGGAGCAGTACTTC
V gene: TRBV19; D gene: NA; clone size: NA; J gene: TRBJ1-2; CDR3 protein: CASSAGSGTQYGYTF; CDR3 DNA: TGTGCCAGTAGTGCCGGCTCCGGGACCCAATATGGCTACACCTTC
V gene: TRBV4-1; D gene: NA; clone size: NA; J gene: TRBJ1-1; CDR3 protein: CASSQGQGVNTEAFF; CDR3 DNA: TGCGCCAGCAGCCAAGGTCAGGGTGTGAACACTGAAGCTTTCTTT
V gene: TRBV9; D gene: TRBD1; clone size: NA; J gene: TRBJ2-5; CDR3 protein: CASSPTGTGGQETQYF; CDR3 DNA: TGTGCCAGCAGCCCGACCGGGACAGGGGGCCAAGAGACCCAGTACTTC